The clone carrying this T cell receptor (beta chain) was observed a few times. Since all of the isolated RNA was reverse transcribed, expressed TCRB transcripts were what got sequenced. For naive, central memory and regulatory T cell samples, reads averaged around 3.6 million. Produced via immunoSEQ multiplex PCR; TCRdb's table is partial and in-frame only. In the table there are 130,000 to 150,000 clones, approximately 9.2% of which are singletons. The sample originates from a study of beta chain features in type 1 diabetes. Sequenced sample: central memory CD4+ T cells from blood. The TCR comes from a man younger than 35 in good health.

The CDR3 here is CASSRGRGLYF. CDR3 sequence (DNA): TGTGCCAGCAGCCGAGGGAGGGGCCTGTACTTC. J is TRBJ2-5 and V is TRBV7-6, with TRBD2 identical over 7 bases. Looked up from germline, CDR1 is SGHVS and CDR2 is FNYEAQ. With 5 bases clipped from V and 13 bases from J, the junction kept 7 bases outside the gene matches. This CDR3 spans 11 amino acids.